The T cell receptor beta chain under discussion was sequenced for a study of monozygotic twins with cystic fibrosis (dated by TCRdb to the early 2020s). Concerning the study at large: Barcoded libraries were prepared from approximately 2.9 micrograms of fragmented DNA with roughly 16 PCR cycles. To gauge how much genetics shapes V and J gene usage, the researchers compared TCR beta repertoires both within and across 16 monozygotic twin pairs who have cystic fibrosis. The cohort included ten female and six male twin pairs, mostly children and adolescents, aged roughly 2.0 to 36.4 years with a median of 9.1 years. Twins were ranked among 850 to 1,200 cohort participants for weight-for-height and FEVPerc (FEV1 disease centile) at the day of blood sampling. Data for three of the twin pairs had previously been reported in another context.

The twin pairs came from the European Cystic Fibrosis Twin and Sibling Study Cohort, a cohort that recruited patients from over a hundred CF clinics across 14 European countries. Zygosity and CFTR genotype were verified in-house, and zygosity was tested by multiplex PCR of nine short tandem repeat loci. Peripheral blood was sampled from each twin, and clinical parameters were recorded on the day of blood sampling. Genomic DNA was isolated from peripheral blood cells with phenol/chloroform and kept in TE buffer at 4 degrees C. TCR beta CDR3 regions were amplified by multiplex PCR using the immunoSEQ immune profiling system, following the manufacturer's instructions. An Illumina NextSeq system was used to carry out the sequencing. As for how the authors treated the data: The immunoSEQ Analyzer platform handled processing of the sequence data, and clonality was calculated by taking the square root of Simpson's index of productive rearrangements. Jensen-Shannon distance served as the measure of similarity in V and J usage, while OLGA was used to compute CDR3 generation probabilities. Shared CDR3 sequences were searched against the immuneACCESS database (August 2020) and VDJdb (December 2020). This immuneACCESS table, as held by TCRdb, lists in-frame sequences with V and J called but not all clones. Of the missing ones, under half trace to an unresolved V gene in checked studies; the others have no known cause. V and J calls plus clone size are reproduced from that table; the DNA served to infer D and trimming. The sample table holds roughly 28,000 clones, of which around four fifths were seen once. Together, the top ten hold 0.88% of the sample.

Results the study describes overall, beyond this receptor: Simpson clonality was generally low (median approximately 0.009), suggesting a naive-dominated repertoire, with higher clonality in the most severely affected patients. Monozygotic CF twin pairs shared significantly more nucleotide-identical clonotypes within each pair than unrelated CF individuals shared with one another (P = 0.000026, Mann-Whitney). V gene usage was most similar to the co-twin in 13 of 16 pairs, and J usage was most similar to the co-twin in 8 of 16 pairs, which suggests genetic constraints. Only a small cohort was studied, and no association of shared CDR3 numbers with age, concordance or disease severity was found.

Measured from the cysteine to the phenylalanine, the CDR3 is 16 residues long. This entry keeps only the CDR3 DNA: 48 bases, framed from base 1. The germline V gene encodes CDR1 LGHNA and CDR2 YNFKEQ. Germline trimming amounts to 0 bases on V and 6 bases on J, with 9 as the count of junction bases outside the gene matches. On this clone: Its antigen remains undetermined. Within one base of it there is no much larger clone, and no base qualities were kept.

The sequence came from a girl aged 2 to 10 with cystic fibrosis. The specimen sequenced was blood. Recombination linked TRBV4-2 to TRBJ1-2; TRBD1 aligns with 8 central bases. The sequenced DNA is TGTGCCAGCAGCCAAGATAAGGACAGGGTAATAGATGGCTACACCTTC. The translation is CASSQDKDRVIDGYTF.